This TCR beta chain was captured in a study of CD4+ T cells in melanoma. Trimming shortened V by 0 bases and J by 4 bases, and 21 bases separated the two germline ends. Germline V gene data show CDR1 as SEHNR and CDR2 as FQNEAQ (reference sequence). The CDR3 extends over 18 amino acids. The assay was immunoSEQ multiplex PCR, and TCRdb's table has in-frame clones only and misses some. The sample holds about 50,000 clones, roughly nine tenths seen once. This chain links TRBV7-9 with TRBJ1-2, with D possibly matching TRBD1 (6 bases). Sequencing was done on a sample of peripheral blood. The TCR comes from a human donor with melanoma. CDR3 sequence reads: CASSLALTGEGRVYGYTF. The CDR3 nucleotides are TGTGCCAGCAGCTTAGCCTTGACAGGAGAGGGTAGGGTCTATGGCTACACCTTC.